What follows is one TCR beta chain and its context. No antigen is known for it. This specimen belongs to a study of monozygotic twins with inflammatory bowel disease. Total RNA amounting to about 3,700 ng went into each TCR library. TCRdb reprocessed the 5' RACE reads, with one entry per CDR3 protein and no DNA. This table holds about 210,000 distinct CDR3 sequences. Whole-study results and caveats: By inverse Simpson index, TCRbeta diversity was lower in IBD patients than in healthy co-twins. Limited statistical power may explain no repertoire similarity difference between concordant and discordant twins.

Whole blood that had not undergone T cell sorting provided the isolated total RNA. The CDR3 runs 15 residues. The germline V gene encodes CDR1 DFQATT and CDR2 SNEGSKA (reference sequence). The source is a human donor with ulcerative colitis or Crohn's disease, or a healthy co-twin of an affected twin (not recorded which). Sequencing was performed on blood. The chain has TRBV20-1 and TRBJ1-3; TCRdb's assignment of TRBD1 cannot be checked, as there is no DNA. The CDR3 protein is CSARDTGASGNTIYF.